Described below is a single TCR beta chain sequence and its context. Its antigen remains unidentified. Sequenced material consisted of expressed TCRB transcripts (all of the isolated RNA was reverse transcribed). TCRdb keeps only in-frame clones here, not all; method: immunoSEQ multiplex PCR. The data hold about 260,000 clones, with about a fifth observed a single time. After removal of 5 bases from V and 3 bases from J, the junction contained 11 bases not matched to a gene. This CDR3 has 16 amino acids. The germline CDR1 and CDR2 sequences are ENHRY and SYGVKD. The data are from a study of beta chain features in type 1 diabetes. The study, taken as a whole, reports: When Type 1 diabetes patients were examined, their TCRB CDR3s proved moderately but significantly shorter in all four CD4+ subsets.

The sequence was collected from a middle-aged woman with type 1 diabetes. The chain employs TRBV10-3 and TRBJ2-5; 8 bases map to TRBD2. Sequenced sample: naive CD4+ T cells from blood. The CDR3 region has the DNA TGTGCCATCAGTACCCCAGCGGGGGCCGTTGAAGAGACCCAGTACTTC. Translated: CAISTPAGAVEETQYF.